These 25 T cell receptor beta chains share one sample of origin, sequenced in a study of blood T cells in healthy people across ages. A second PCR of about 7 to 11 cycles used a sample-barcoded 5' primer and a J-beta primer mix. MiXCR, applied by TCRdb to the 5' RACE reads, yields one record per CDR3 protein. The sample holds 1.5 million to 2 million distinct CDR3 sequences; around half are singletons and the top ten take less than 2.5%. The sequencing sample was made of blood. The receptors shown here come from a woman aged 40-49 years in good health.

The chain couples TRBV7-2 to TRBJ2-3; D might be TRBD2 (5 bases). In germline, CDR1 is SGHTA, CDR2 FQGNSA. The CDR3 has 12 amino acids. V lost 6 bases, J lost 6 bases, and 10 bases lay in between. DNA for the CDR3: TGTGCCAGCAGTCGGACTTGGGATACGCAGTATTTT. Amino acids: CASSRTWDTQYF.

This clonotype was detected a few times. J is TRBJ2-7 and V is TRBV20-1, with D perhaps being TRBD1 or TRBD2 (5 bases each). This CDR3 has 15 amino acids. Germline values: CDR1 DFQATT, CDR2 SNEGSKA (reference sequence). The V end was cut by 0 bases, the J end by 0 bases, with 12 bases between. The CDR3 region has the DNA TGCAGTGCTAGAGATCGGGACGGCCGCTCCTACGAGCAGTACTTC. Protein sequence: CSARDRDGRSYEQYF.

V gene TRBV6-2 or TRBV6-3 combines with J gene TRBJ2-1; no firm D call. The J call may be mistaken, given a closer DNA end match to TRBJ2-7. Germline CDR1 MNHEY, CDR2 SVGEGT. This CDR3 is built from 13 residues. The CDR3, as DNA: TGTGCCAGCAGTCCCCTTAATGTGGGCGAGCAGTACTTC. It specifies CASSPLNVGEQYF.

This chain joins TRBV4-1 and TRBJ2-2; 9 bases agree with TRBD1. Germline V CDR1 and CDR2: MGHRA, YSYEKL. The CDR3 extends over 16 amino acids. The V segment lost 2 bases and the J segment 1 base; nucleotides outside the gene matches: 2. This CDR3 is CASSQTGGWNTGELFF. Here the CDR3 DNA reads TGCGCCAGCAGCCAAACAGGGGGCTGGAACACCGGGGAGCTGTTTTTT.

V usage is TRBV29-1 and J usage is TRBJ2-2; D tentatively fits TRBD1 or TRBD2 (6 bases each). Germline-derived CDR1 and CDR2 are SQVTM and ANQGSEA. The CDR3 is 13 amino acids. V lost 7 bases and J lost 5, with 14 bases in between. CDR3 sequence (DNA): TGCAGCGGATTAACAGGGAGGACCGGGGAGCTGTTTTTT. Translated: CSGLTGRTGELFF.

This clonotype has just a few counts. This CDR3 reads CSARVLRTHSYNEQFF. CDR3 DNA: TGCAGTGCTAGAGTTTTGCGGACACACTCCTACAATGAGCAGTTCTTC. The chain couples TRBV20-1 to TRBJ2-1, with D maybe TRBD1 (5 bases). Germline loops: CDR1 DFQATT, CDR2 SNEGSKA (reference sequence). This CDR3 is built from 16 residues. Trimming shortened V by 1 base and J by 0 bases, and 13 bases separated the two germline ends.

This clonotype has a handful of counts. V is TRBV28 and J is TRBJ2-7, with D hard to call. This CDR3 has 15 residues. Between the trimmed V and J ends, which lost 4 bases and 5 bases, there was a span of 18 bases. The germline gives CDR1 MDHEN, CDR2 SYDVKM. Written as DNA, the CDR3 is TGTGCCAGCAGTTCCGTGCTGGAAAACCTGAACGAGCAGTACTTC. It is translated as CASSSVLENLNEQYF.

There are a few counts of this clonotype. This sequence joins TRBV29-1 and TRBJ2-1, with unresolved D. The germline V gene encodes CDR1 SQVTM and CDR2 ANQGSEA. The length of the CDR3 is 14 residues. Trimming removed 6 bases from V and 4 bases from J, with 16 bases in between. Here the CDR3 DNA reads TGCAGCGTCGAGGCGCGCACTGGATACAATGAGCAGTTCTTC. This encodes CSVEARTGYNEQFF.

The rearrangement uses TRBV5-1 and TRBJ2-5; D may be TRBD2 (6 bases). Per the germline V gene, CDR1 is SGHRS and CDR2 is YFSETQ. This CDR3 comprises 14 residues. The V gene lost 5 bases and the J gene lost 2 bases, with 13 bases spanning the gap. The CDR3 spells CASRGGAEQETQYF. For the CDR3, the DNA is TGCGCCAGCAGGGGCGGGGCAGAGCAAGAGACCCAGTACTTC.

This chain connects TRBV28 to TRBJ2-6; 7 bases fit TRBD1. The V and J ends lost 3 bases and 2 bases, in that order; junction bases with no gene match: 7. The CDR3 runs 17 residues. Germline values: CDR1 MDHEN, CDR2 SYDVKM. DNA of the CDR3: TGTGCCAGCAGTTTGCAGAGGGGGCTGACTGGGGCCAACGTCCTGACTTTC. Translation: CASSLQRGLTGANVLTF.

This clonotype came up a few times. The CDR3 spells CASSGPGHSSGANVLTF. The CDR3 DNA sequence: TGTGCCAGCAGCGGACCGGGACATTCTTCTGGGGCCAACGTCCTGACTTTC. The chain couples TRBV9 to TRBJ2-6; maybe TRBD1 (6 bases). The CDR3 sequence is 17 residues long. Germline values: CDR1 SGDLS, CDR2 YYNGEE. The V end lost 3 bases, the J end lost 1 base, and 14 bases lay between the germline ends.

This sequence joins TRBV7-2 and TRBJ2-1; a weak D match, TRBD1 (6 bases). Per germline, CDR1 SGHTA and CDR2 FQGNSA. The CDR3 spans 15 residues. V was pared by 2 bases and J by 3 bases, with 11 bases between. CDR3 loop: CASSLPDRYYNEQFF. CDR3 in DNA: TGTGCCAGCAGCTTACCGGACAGATACTACAATGAGCAGTTCTTC.

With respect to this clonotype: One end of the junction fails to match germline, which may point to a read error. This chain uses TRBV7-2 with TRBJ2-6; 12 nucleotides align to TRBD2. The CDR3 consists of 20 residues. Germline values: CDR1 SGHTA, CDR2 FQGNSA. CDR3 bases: TGTGCCAGCAGCCGTAAACTTTCTAGCGGGGGGGCGAATGGGGCCAACGTCCCGACTTTC. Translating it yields CASSRKLSSGGANGANVPTF.

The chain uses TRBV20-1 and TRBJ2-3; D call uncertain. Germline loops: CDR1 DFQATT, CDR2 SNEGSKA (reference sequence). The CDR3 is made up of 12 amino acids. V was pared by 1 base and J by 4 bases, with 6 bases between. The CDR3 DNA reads TGCAGTGCTAGAGCCCCCCCAGATACGCAGTATTTT. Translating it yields CSARAPPDTQYF.

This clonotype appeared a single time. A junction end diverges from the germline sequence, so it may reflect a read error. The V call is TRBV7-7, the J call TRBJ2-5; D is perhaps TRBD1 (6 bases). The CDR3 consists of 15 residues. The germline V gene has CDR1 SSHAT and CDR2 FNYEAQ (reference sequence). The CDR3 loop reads CASSSQRGGEETQYF. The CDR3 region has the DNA TGTGCTAGCAGCTCACAGAGAGGGGGTGAAGAGACCCAGTACTTC.

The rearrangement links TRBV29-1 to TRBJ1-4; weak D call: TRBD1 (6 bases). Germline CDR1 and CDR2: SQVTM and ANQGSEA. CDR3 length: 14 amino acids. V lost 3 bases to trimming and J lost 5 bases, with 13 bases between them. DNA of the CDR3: TGCAGCGTTGATGCGGGGGGCATGAATGAAAAACTGTTTTTT. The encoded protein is CSVDAGGMNEKLFF. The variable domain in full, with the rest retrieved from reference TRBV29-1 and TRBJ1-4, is SAVISQKPSRDICQRGTSLTIQCQVDSQVTMMFWYRQQPGQSLTLIATANQGSEATYESGFVIDKFPISRPNLTFSTLTVSNMSPEDSSIYLCSVDAGGMNEKLFFGSGTQLSVL.

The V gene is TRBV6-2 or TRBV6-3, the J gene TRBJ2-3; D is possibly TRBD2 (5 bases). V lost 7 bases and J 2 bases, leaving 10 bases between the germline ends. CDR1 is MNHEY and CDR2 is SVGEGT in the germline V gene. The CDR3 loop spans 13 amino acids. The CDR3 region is CASNGLDTDTQYF. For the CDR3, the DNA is TGTGCCAGCAATGGACTCGACACAGATACGCAGTATTTT.

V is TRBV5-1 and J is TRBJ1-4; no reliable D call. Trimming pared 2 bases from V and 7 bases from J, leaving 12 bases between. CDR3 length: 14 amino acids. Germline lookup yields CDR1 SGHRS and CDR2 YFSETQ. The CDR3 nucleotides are TGCGCCAGCAGCTTACACGGGAAGGGTGAAAAACTGTTTTTT. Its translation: CASSLHGKGEKLFF.

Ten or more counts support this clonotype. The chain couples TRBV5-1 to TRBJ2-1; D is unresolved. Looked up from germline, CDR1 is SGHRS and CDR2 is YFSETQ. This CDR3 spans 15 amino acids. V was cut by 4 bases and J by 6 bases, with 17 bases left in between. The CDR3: CASSPGNRQSNEQFF. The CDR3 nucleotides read TGCGCCAGCAGCCCAGGAAATAGACAATCCAATGAGCAGTTCTTC.

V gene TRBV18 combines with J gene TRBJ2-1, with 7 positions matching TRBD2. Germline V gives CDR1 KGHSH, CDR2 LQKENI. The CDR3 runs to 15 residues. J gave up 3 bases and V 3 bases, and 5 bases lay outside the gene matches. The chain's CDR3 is CASSPPAGIYNEQFF. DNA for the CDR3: TGTGCCAGCTCACCCCCAGCGGGGATCTACAATGAGCAGTTCTTC.

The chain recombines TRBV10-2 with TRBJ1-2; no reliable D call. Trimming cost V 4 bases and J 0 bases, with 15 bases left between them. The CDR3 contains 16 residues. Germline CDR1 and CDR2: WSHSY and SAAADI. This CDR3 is CASSGSVHPANYGYTF. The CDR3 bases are TGCGCCAGCAGTGGCTCGGTTCATCCAGCTAACTATGGCTACACCTTC.

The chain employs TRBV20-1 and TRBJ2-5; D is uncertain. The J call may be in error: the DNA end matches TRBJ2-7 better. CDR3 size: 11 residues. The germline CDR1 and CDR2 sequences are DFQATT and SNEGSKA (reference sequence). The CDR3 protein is CSVPESYEQYF. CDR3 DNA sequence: TGCAGTGTCCCGGAGTCCTACGAGCAGTACTTC.

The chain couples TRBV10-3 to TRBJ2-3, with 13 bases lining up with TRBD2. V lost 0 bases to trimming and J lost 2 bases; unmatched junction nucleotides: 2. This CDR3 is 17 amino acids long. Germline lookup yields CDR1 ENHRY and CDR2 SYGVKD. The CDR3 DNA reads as TGTGCCATCAGTGAGTCGGGACTAGCGGGACCCACAGATACGCAGTATTTT. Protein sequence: CAISESGLAGPTDTQYF.

The CDR3 DNA reads as TGTGCCAGCAGCAATAGCAGGGACAATCAGCCCCAGCATTTT. Protein product: CASSNSRDNQPQHF. The rearrangement joins TRBV21-1 to TRBJ1-5. TRBV21-1 is classified as a pseudogene. The CDR3 runs to 14 residues.

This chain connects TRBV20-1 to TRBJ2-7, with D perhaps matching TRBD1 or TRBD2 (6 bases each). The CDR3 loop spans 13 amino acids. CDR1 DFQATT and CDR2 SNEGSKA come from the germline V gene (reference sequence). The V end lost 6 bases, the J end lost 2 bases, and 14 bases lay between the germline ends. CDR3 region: CSAAGHRAYEQYF. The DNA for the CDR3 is TGCAGTGCCGCGGGACACAGAGCCTACGAGCAGTACTTC.